Each of the 7 T cell receptor beta chains below was sequenced from the same sample in a study of blood T cell repertoires in COVID-19. Only in-frame clones appear in the TCRdb table, and some are missing; sequencing was by immunoSEQ multiplex PCR. The sample consists of some 120,000 clones, approximately 90% of them appearing once. Sequenced sample: peripheral blood. Receptor source: a human donor with active COVID-19. The donor label of this sample is uncertain.

The CDR3 is CASSQVTSGQGNEKLFF. CDR3 nucleotides: TGTGCCAGCAGCCAAGTCACTTCGGGACAGGGTAATGAAAAACTGTTTTTT. This chain connects TRBV3-1 (or the pseudogene TRBV3-2) to TRBJ1-4; 9 bases are shared with TRBD1. The CDR3 covers 17 residues. J lost 4 bases, V lost 1 base, and 7 bases had no gene match. CDR1 is LGHDT and CDR2 is YNNKEL in the germline V gene (reference sequence).

Note on this clone: Compared with germline, one end of the junction differs, possibly owing to a read error. The J gene is TRBJ2-7, the V gene TRBV7-7; D remains unclear. From germline, CDR1 is SSHAT and CDR2 FNYEAQ (reference sequence). The CDR3 covers 13 residues. The DNA for the CDR3 is TGTGCTAGCAGCTTCAGTGTAAGTGGCGAGCAGTACTTC. Translating gives CASSFSVSGEQYF. Together with reference TRBV7-7 and TRBJ2-7, the CDR3 gives the full variable domain: GAGVSQSPRYKVTKRGQDVTLRCDPISSHATLYWYQQALGQGPEFLTYFNYEAQPDKSGLPSDRFSAERPEGSISTLTIQRTEQRDSAMYRCASSFSVSGEQYFGPGTRLTVT.

The chain links TRBV6-2 or TRBV6-3 to TRBJ2-7; tentatively, D is TRBD2 (5 bases). Trimming took off 0 bases at V and 2 bases at J, with 20 bases between the two ends. The CDR3 extends over 18 amino acids. CDR1 and CDR2 from the germline V gene are MNHEY and SVGEGT. The CDR3 DNA is TGTGCCAGCAGTTACTCGGTCGGGCTAGCCAACCGCCCCTACGAGCAGTACTTC. Amino acids: CASSYSVGLANRPYEQYF.

The J gene is TRBJ2-1, the V gene TRBV5-1; 11 bases agree with TRBD1. V trimming: 4 bases; J trimming: 8 bases; junction bases outside the gene matches: 5. CDR3 length: 14 amino acids. Germline V lookup: CDR1 SGHRS, CDR2 YFSETQ. This chain's CDR3 is CASSLGQGADEQFF. DNA for the CDR3: TGCGCCAGCAGCCTCGGACAGGGGGCGGATGAGCAGTTCTTC.

V and J are TRBV7-2 and TRBJ2-1; TRBD1 might be the D (5 bases). Deletions cut 0 bases from V and 1 base from J, with 7 bases between. The germline CDR1 and CDR2 sequences are SGHTA and FQGNSA. The CDR3 extends over 15 amino acids. The CDR3 is CASSLAQGSYNEQFF. The CDR3 bases are TGTGCCAGCAGCTTAGCCCAGGGATCCTACAATGAGCAGTTCTTC. The whole variable domain, remainder taken from reference TRBV7-2 and TRBJ2-1, is GAGVSQSPSNKVTEKGKDVELRCDPISGHTALYWYRQSLGQGLEFLIYFQGNSAPDKSGLPSDRFSAERTGGSVSTLTIQRTQQEDSAVYLCASSLAQGSYNEQFFGPGTRLTVL.

J is TRBJ2-3 and V is TRBV5-4, with TRBD2 matching 11 bases. This CDR3 has 17 residues. The V gene's germline CDR1 is SGHNT and CDR2 YYREEE (reference sequence). After removal of 4 bases from V and 0 bases from J, the junction contained 7 bases not matched to a gene. In DNA form, the CDR3 reads TGTGCCAGCAGCCATGCTAGCGGGGGGCCGAGCACAGATACGCAGTATTTT. It encodes CASSHASGGPSTDTQYF.

The rearrangement links TRBV18 to TRBJ2-5; a possible D gene is TRBD2 (5 bases). V was trimmed by 3 bases and J by 1 base, leaving 12 bases between them. The CDR3 runs 15 residues. Looked up from germline, CDR1 is KGHSH and CDR2 is LQKENI. The CDR3 coding sequence is TGTGCCAGCTCACCCACGACGGGATTCCAAGAGACCCAGTACTTC. This sequence encodes CASSPTTGFQETQYF.